This TCR beta chain was captured in a study of human T cells and chemical hapten exposure. As for the study in general: Researchers reported sensitizing a 2 cm by 2 cm upper inner arm skin site with 2% DPC. Diagnoses of alopecia areata, totalis or universalis occurred in mostly female patients.

The V and J ends lost 6 bases and 5 bases, in that order; junction bases with no gene match: 10. Per germline, CDR1 SQVTM and CDR2 ANQGSEA. CDR3 length: 15 amino acids. This clonotype was found a few times. Its antigen is unknown. As to time point: pre-sensitization, week 0. As to treatment: therapeutic diphenylcyclopropenone sensitization with weekly scalp DPC. The study used a library that attached unique molecular identifiers to individual cDNA molecules. MiXCR, run by TCRdb on the RACE reads, gives a single entry per CDR3 protein. The data contain tens of thousands of distinct CDR3 sequences, 9.5% to 15% of them singletons. Notes on the study in general: Patch test scores rose with PT1 expanded TCR counts, a positive correlation.

The sequencing here drew on whole blood, taken in connection with sensitization to the hapten diphenylcyclopropenone (DPC). The chain links TRBV29-1 to TRBJ2-1; 10 nucleotides agree with TRBD1. The clonotype originates from a woman aged 25 to 39 with alopecia areata. Some clones in this sample may be carry-over from other donors' samples. CDR3 amino acids: CSVIGDRGGNNEQFF. The CDR3 DNA follows: TGCAGCGTGATAGGGGACAGGGGAGGGAACAATGAGCAGTTCTTC.